This T cell receptor (beta chain) originates from a study of T cells expressing NK-cell markers. Turning to the study itself: Eight donors were sequenced, of whom seven were HCMV-seropositive, while the remaining one was HCMV-seronegative. The study, taken as a whole, reports: Top CD8+ clonotypes included the dominant CD3+CD56+NKG2C+ clonotypes in several donors.

TCR beta libraries carry UMIs added by 5'RACE template switching. Using the 5' RACE reads, TCRdb records one entry per CDR3 protein without DNA. The sample data list more than 90,000 distinct CDR3 sequences. Remarks on this clonotype: What it recognizes is unknown.

This receptor was obtained from a woman between 18 and 75 years old in good health. The sequencing sample was made of blood T cells: a sorted CD56 or NKG2C T cell subset, CD4+ or CD8+ T cells, or bulk PBMC T cells (not recorded which).

This CDR3 reads CSDRYGEGYTF. The chain uses TRBV29-1 and TRBJ1-2. CDR3 length equals 11 residues. Germline loops: CDR1 SQVTM, CDR2 ANQGSEA.